This is a list of T cell receptor beta chains from one sample in a study of blood T cell repertoires in COVID-19. Sequenced by immunoSEQ multiplex PCR; TCRdb stores in-frame clones only, minus some. The table has roughly 25,000 clones, around 86% seen once. Source material: peripheral blood. All receptors derive from a human donor in a cohort sampled during active COVID-19. CDR3s include the opening cysteine and the closing phenylalanine or tryptophan. A D gene is named only where the DNA matches it firmly. Clone size is not always given. Where it is, it says once, few, many or a class for expanded clones.

V gene: TRBV11-2
clone size: NA
J gene: TRBJ2-1
D gene: NA
CDR3 DNA: TGTGCCAGCAGCTTAGGGGCCGCTAATGAGCAGTTCTTC
CDR3 protein: CASSLGAANEQFF

V gene: TRBV6-2/TRBV6-3
clone size: NA
J gene: TRBJ1-5
D gene: NA
CDR3 DNA: TGTGCCAGCAGTTACGTGGCGGATCAGCCCCAGCATTTT
CDR3 protein: CASSYVADQPQHF

V gene: TRBV28
clone size: NA
J gene: TRBJ1-6
D gene: TRBD1
CDR3 DNA: TGTGCCAGCAGGGGCAGGGGGCGCCCGATCAATAATTCACCCCTCCACTTT
CDR3 protein: CASRGRGRPINNSPLHF

V gene: TRBV4-2
clone size: NA
J gene: TRBJ1-6
D gene: TRBD1
CDR3 DNA: TGTGCCAGCAGCCAAGATCGAGCCAGGGGGGAATCACCCCTCCACTTT
CDR3 protein: CASSQDRARGESPLHF

V gene: TRBV25-1
clone size: NA
J gene: TRBJ1-4
D gene: NA
CDR3 DNA: TGTGCCAGCAGTGTCCCAGGGTATAGCGAAAAACTGTTTTTT
CDR3 protein: CASSVPGYSEKLFF

V gene: TRBV19
clone size: few
J gene: TRBJ1-5
D gene: NA
CDR3 DNA: TGTGCCAGTAGTATAAGGGTGACAGGATTTAAAAATCAGCCCCAGCATTTT
CDR3 protein: CASSIRVTGFKNQPQHF

V gene: TRBV24-1
clone size: NA
J gene: TRBJ2-1
D gene: TRBD1
CDR3 DNA: TGTGCCACCAGTGATTTGAGGGCAGGGGGCTCCTACAATGAGCAGTTCTTC
CDR3 protein: CATSDLRAGGSYNEQFF

V gene: TRBV27
clone size: once
J gene: TRBJ2-5
D gene: TRBD1
CDR3 DNA: TGTGCCAGCAGGGAACAGGGGTTTGTTGAGACCCAGTACTTC
CDR3 protein: CASREQGFVETQYF

V gene: TRBV5-4
clone size: NA
J gene: TRBJ1-1
D gene: TRBD1
CDR3 DNA: TGTGCCAGCAGCCTCGACAGGGTGAACACTGAAGCTTTCTTT
CDR3 protein: CASSLDRVNTEAFF

V gene: TRBV27
clone size: NA
J gene: TRBJ2-2
D gene: NA
CDR3 DNA: TGTGCCAGCAGACCCGGGAGATCGTACACCGGGGAGCTGTTTTTT
CDR3 protein: CASRPGRSYTGELFF

V gene: TRBV7-2
clone size: NA
J gene: TRBJ1-3
D gene: TRBD1
CDR3 DNA: TGTGCCAGCAGCTTAAACCAGGGGGTCTCTGGAAACACCATATATTTT
CDR3 protein: CASSLNQGVSGNTIYF

V gene: TRBV5-6
clone size: NA
J gene: TRBJ2-2
D gene: TRBD1
CDR3 DNA: TGTGCCAGCGGCAGGGGGTCCAACACCGGGGAGCTGTTTTTT
CDR3 protein: CASGRGSNTGELFF

V gene: TRBV27
clone size: NA
J gene: TRBJ2-7
D gene: NA
CDR3 DNA: TGTGCCAGGCCCCCCATGGGGCAGGTTACCTACGAGCAGTACTTC
CDR3 protein: CARPPMGQVTYEQYF

V gene: TRBV5-4
clone size: NA
J gene: TRBJ2-3
D gene: NA
CDR3 DNA: TGTGCCAGCAGCTTGGTTGCGGATATGCAGTATTTT
CDR3 protein: CASSLVADMQYF

V gene: TRBV28
clone size: NA
J gene: TRBJ2-3
D gene: TRBD2
CDR3 DNA: TGTGCCAGCAGTTCCGGTGGGACTAGCGGCACAGATACGCAGTATTTT
CDR3 protein: CASSSGGTSGTDTQYF

V gene: TRBV3-1/TRBV3-2
clone size: NA
J gene: TRBJ2-7
D gene: NA
CDR3 DNA: TGTGCCAGCAGCCAAGGAATCAAACTGAGGGCCTACGAGCAGTACTTC
CDR3 protein: CASSQGIKLRAYEQYF

V gene: TRBV25-1
clone size: NA
J gene: TRBJ1-6
D gene: TRBD1
CDR3 DNA: TGTGCCAGCAGTGGCGGACAGGGATTAGGGTCACCCCTCCACTTT
CDR3 protein: CASSGGQGLGSPLHF

V gene: TRBV19
clone size: once
J gene: TRBJ2-5
D gene: NA
CDR3 DNA: TGTGCCAGTAGTATTGGGGGCGAGACCCAGTACTTC
CDR3 protein: CASSIGGETQYF

V gene: TRBV7-2
clone size: NA
J gene: TRBJ2-1
D gene: NA
CDR3 DNA: TGTGCCAGCGTTTTAGCGAGTCCCTACAATGAGCAGTTCTTC
CDR3 protein: CASVLASPYNEQFF

V gene: TRBV5-6
clone size: NA
J gene: TRBJ2-5
D gene: NA
CDR3 DNA: TGTGCCAGCAGCTCGGAGGTACGAGGAGGAGGGACCCAGTACTTC
CDR3 protein: CASSSEVRGGGTQYF

V gene: TRBV9
clone size: once
J gene: TRBJ2-7
D gene: NA
CDR3 DNA: TGTGCCAGCAGCGTATCGGGGGGCATTTCCTACGAGCAGTACTTC
CDR3 protein: CASSVSGGISYEQYF

V gene: TRBV7-9
clone size: NA
J gene: TRBJ1-1
D gene: NA
CDR3 DNA: TGTGCCAGCAGCTTGGCAGTGACTGAAGCTTTCTTT
CDR3 protein: CASSLAVTEAFF

V gene: TRBV28
clone size: once
J gene: TRBJ1-2
D gene: NA
CDR3 DNA: TGTGCCAGCAGTGTCATCAGGGGAACCTATGGCTACACCTTC
CDR3 protein: CASSVIRGTYGYTF

V gene: TRBV9
clone size: NA
J gene: TRBJ2-1
D gene: TRBD2
CDR3 DNA: TGTGCCAGCAGCGTAGGGGGGACTAGCGGGAGTCCGTTCTTC
CDR3 protein: CASSVGGTSGSPFF

V gene: TRBV6-5
clone size: NA
J gene: TRBJ2-7
D gene: NA
CDR3 DNA: TGTGCCAGCAGTCTCTATATGGGGGCCTACTACGAGCAGTACTTC
CDR3 protein: CASSLYMGAYYEQYF

V gene: TRBV7-3
clone size: NA
J gene: TRBJ2-1
D gene: TRBD1
CDR3 DNA: TGTGCCAGCAGCTTAACGTTGGGACAGGGAGCCTACAATGAGCAGTTCTTC
CDR3 protein: CASSLTLGQGAYNEQFF

V gene: TRBV4-1
clone size: NA
J gene: TRBJ2-7
D gene: TRBD1
CDR3 DNA: TGCGCCAGCAGCCAGTTCGGGACAGGGGTTCTCTACGAGCAGTACTTC
CDR3 protein: CASSQFGTGVLYEQYF

V gene: TRBV29-1
clone size: NA
J gene: TRBJ2-7
D gene: TRBD2
CDR3 DNA: TGCAGCGTTGGGAGCTCGCTAGCGGGGGCCTACGAGCAGTACTTC
CDR3 protein: CSVGSSLAGAYEQYF

V gene: TRBV5-1
clone size: NA
J gene: TRBJ2-3
D gene: TRBD1
CDR3 DNA: TGCGCCAGCAGCCTAGGACAGGTCGGGGGCACAGATACGCAGTATTTT
CDR3 protein: CASSLGQVGGTDTQYF

V gene: TRBV7-2
clone size: NA
J gene: TRBJ2-3
D gene: NA
CDR3 DNA: TGTGCCAGCAGCTTAGGGGGGACACCCACAGATACGCAGTATTTT
CDR3 protein: CASSLGGTPTDTQYF

V gene: TRBV18
clone size: NA
J gene: TRBJ2-2
D gene: TRBD1
CDR3 DNA: TGTGCCAGCTCACCAATCAGGGGGACCACCGGGGAGCTGTTTTTT
CDR3 protein: CASSPIRGTTGELFF

V gene: TRBV2
clone size: few
J gene: TRBJ2-7
D gene: NA
CDR3 DNA: TGTGCCAGCAGTGTGGAGGTCGGCGAGCAGTACTTC
CDR3 protein: CASSVEVGEQYF

V gene: TRBV7-9
clone size: NA
J gene: TRBJ2-5
D gene: TRBD2
CDR3 DNA: TGTGCCAGCAGCTTCACAGGCGGGGGGCAGACCCAGTACTTC
CDR3 protein: CASSFTGGGQTQYF

V gene: TRBV7-6
clone size: few
J gene: TRBJ2-3
D gene: TRBD1
CDR3 DNA: TGTGCCAGCAGCTCCGGACAGGGCATCACAGATACGCAGTATTTT
CDR3 protein: CASSSGQGITDTQYF

V gene: TRBV5-5
clone size: NA
J gene: TRBJ2-7
D gene: TRBD2
CDR3 DNA: TGTGCCAGCAGCTCGTCTAGCGGGGGACTCTTCTCAAGCTCCTACGAGCAGTACTTC
CDR3 protein: CASSSSSGGLFSSSYEQYF

V gene: TRBV6-5
clone size: NA
J gene: TRBJ2-5
D gene: NA
CDR3 DNA: TGTGCCAGCCGCCCCCCCCGACTGCAAGAGACCCAGTACTTC
CDR3 protein: CASRPPRLQETQYF

V gene: TRBV19
clone size: NA
J gene: TRBJ1-6
D gene: NA
CDR3 DNA: TGTGCCAGTAGTATCGGGTCGACGGGGTGGCCCCTCCACTTT
CDR3 protein: CASSIGSTGWPLHF

V gene: TRBV6-2/TRBV6-3
clone size: NA
J gene: TRBJ2-7
D gene: TRBD2
CDR3 DNA: TGTGCCAGCAGTTCACTTAGCGGGACGAAGGTATCCTACGAGCAGTACTTC
CDR3 protein: CASSSLSGTKVSYEQYF

V gene: TRBV14
clone size: NA
J gene: TRBJ1-1
D gene: NA
CDR3 DNA: TGTGCCAGCAGTCGGGGAGGAAGCACTGAAGCTTTCTTT
CDR3 protein: CASSRGGSTEAFF

V gene: TRBV27
clone size: NA
J gene: TRBJ2-7
D gene: NA
CDR3 DNA: TGTGCCAGCAGTTTAGGGGGGACCCCTTACGAGCAGTACTTC
CDR3 protein: CASSLGGTPYEQYF